This T cell receptor beta chain came from a study of T cell responses to AZD1222 COVID-19 vaccine. Overall study results and limits: Of spike-specific TCRs, nearly half reportedly target regions left unmutated in variants. Mostly white British, mostly female donors; authors suggested clonal diversity may be underestimated. Across spike, vaccine-associated CD4 TCRs were found, dominant at 160-218 and 743-854.

TCRdb's table, derived via immunoSEQ multiplex PCR, lists solely in-frame clones and lacks some. The top ten clones hold 3.5% to 5% of a sample with 150,000 to 200,000 clones, more than 80% of them seen once. This clone was seen once. Its antigen is undetermined. Germline V CDR1 and CDR2: SGHDT, YYEEEE. The CDR3 is 19 residues long. Germline trimming cut 4 bases from V and 0 bases from J; bases unmatched to any gene: 11. The chain employs TRBV5-6 and TRBJ1-6; 9 bases are shared with TRBD1. The sequencing used peripheral blood, collected on day 0 of AZD1222 vaccination. The TCR was taken from an adult in good health. CDR3 coding DNA: TGTGCCAGCAGCCCCGCCAAAGGGACAGGGTTCTCCTATAATTCACCCCTCCACTTT. Its protein product is CASSPAKGTGFSYNSPLHF.